These 14 T cell receptor beta chains originate from one sample sequenced in a study of OX40 agonist ivuxolimab in advanced cancers. The repertoire was sequenced with immunoSEQ multiplex PCR; TCRdb's copy has only in-frame clones and lacks some. This sample has 65,000 to 85,000 clones, with 75% to 90% found just once. This material consisted of CD4+ or CD8+ T cells sorted from blood, taken in a trial of the OX40 agonist ivuxolimab. These receptors were obtained from an adult with an advanced solid tumor such as melanoma, head and neck, liver or kidney cancer.

This chain uses TRBV19 with TRBJ1-1; perhaps TRBD1 as D (6 bases). CDR3 length: 16 residues. V gave up 2 bases and J gave up 0 bases, with 13 bases separating them. CDR1 LNHDA and CDR2 SQIVND come from the germline V gene (reference sequence). CDR3 sequence reads: CASSISGARMNTEAFF. Written as DNA, the CDR3 is TGTGCCAGTAGTATATCAGGGGCCCGAATGAACACTGAAGCTTTCTTT.

In DNA, the CDR3 is TGTGCCAGCAGCTTACCCACAGGGACGAACTATGGCTACACCTTC. The encoded protein is CASSLPTGTNYGYTF. The chain carries TRBV5-4 and TRBJ1-2; the D gene is possibly TRBD1 (6 bases). Germline CDR1 reads SGHNT; CDR2 reads YYREEE (reference sequence). Trimming pared 2 bases from V and 2 bases from J, leaving 13 bases between. The CDR3 is 15 residues long.

The rearrangement uses TRBV27 and TRBJ1-1; D is ambiguous. There are 13 residues in the CDR3. Trimming removed 6 bases from V and 1 base from J, with 9 bases in between. Germline-derived CDR1 and CDR2 are MNHEY and SMNVEV (reference sequence). The CDR3 loop reads CASRVQQNTEAFF. CDR3 bases: TGTGCCAGCAGAGTACAGCAGAACACTGAAGCTTTCTTT.

The V and J genes are TRBV28 and TRBJ1-5; weak D call: TRBD1 (6 bases). Per the germline V gene, CDR1 is MDHEN and CDR2 is SYDVKM. Trimming took 5 bases from V and 2 from J, leaving 19 bases between them. This CDR3 has 17 amino acids. The chain's CDR3 is CASSLRAARGGNQPQHF. The DNA for the CDR3 is TGTGCCAGCAGTCTGCGCGCGGCCAGGGGTGGCAATCAGCCCCAGCATTTT. Variable domain in full (rest from reference TRBV28 and TRBJ1-5): DVKVTQSSRYLVKRTGEKVFLECVQDMDHENMFWYRQDPGLGLRLIYFSYDVKMKEKGDIPEGYSVSREKKERFSLILESASTNQTSMYLCASSLRAARGGNQPQHFGDGTRLSIL.

V is TRBV28 and J is TRBJ2-7, with TRBD1 identical over 8 bases. The CDR3 totals 14 residues. The V gene end was trimmed by 5 bases and the J gene end by 2 bases; junction bases not matched to a gene: 5. Germline values: CDR1 MDHEN, CDR2 SYDVKM. CDR3 protein: CASSPDREPYEQYF. The CDR3 bases are TGTGCCAGCAGTCCGGACAGGGAGCCCTACGAGCAGTACTTC.

This clone was seen only once. CDR3 residues: CAISESTTGTEAFF. As DNA, the CDR3 is TGTGCCATCAGTGAGTCTACCACGGGGACTGAAGCTTTCTTT. The chain combines TRBV10-3 with TRBJ1-1, with D hard to call. The CDR3 runs 14 residues. V was shortened by 0 bases and J by 5 bases, with 10 bases between the two germline ends. Germline CDR1 reads ENHRY; CDR2 reads SYGVKD.

The chain has TRBV15 and TRBJ1-1; D unclear. CDR1 and CDR2 (germline): LNHNV, YYDKDF (reference sequence). The V and J ends lost 0 bases and 1 base respectively, with 9 bases between them. This CDR3 is built from 15 residues. The CDR3 spells CATSRDLTGNTEAFF. CDR3 nucleotides: TGTGCCACCAGCAGAGATCTGACGGGGAACACTGAAGCTTTCTTT.

The rearrangement uses TRBV10-3 and TRBJ1-2; D remains ambiguous. The length of the CDR3 is 12 residues. The V gene lost 8 bases and the J gene lost 3 bases, with 10 bases spanning the gap. From germline, CDR1 is ENHRY and CDR2 SYGVKD. The CDR3 sequence: CAIRPADYGYTF. In nucleotides, the CDR3 is TGTGCCATCCGTCCGGCAGACTATGGCTACACCTTC.

The chain carries TRBV15 and TRBJ1-2; 8 bases align to TRBD1. Germline loops: CDR1 LNHNV, CDR2 YYDKDF (reference sequence). This CDR3 region has 13 residues. Germline trimming cut 1 base from V and 6 bases from J; bases unmatched to any gene: 1. DNA of the CDR3: TGTGCCACCAGCAGAGGACAGGGGCATGGCTACACCTTC. This gives the protein CATSRGQGHGYTF.

The chain joins TRBV7-9 to TRBJ1-4, with D perhaps TRBD1 (5 bases). V was pared by 3 bases and J by 0 bases, with 5 bases between. The germline CDR1 and CDR2 sequences are SEHNR and FQNEAQ (reference sequence). The CDR3 runs 14 residues. The DNA of the CDR3 is TGTGCCAGCAGCTTGACAGCAACTAATGAAAAACTGTTTTTT. This gives the protein CASSLTATNEKLFF.

This chain uses TRBV5-1 with TRBJ2-7; TRBD1 matches 8 bases. Germline V CDR1 and CDR2: SGHRS, YFSETQ. CDR3 size: 16 residues. Trimming at V came to 0 bases and at J to 1 base, leaving 6 bases not matched to a gene. CDR3 region: CASSLDIRDRSYEQYF. The CDR3 DNA reads TGCGCCAGCAGCTTGGACATCCGGGACAGGTCCTACGAGCAGTACTTC.

The chain carries TRBV13 and TRBJ2-6, with D perhaps TRBD1 (6 bases). Trimming removed 5 bases from V and 4 bases from J, with 21 bases in between. Germline V gene sequence: CDR1 PRHDT, CDR2 FYEKMQ (reference sequence). The CDR3 sequence is 18 residues long. This CDR3 reads CASSLDTFTGRGANVLTF. The DNA for the CDR3 is TGTGCCAGCAGCCTAGATACGTTTACAGGGAGAGGGGCCAACGTCCTGACTTTC.

The V and J genes are TRBV5-1 and TRBJ2-3; 10 bases agree with TRBD2. The CDR3 spans 18 residues. Germline CDR1 is SGHRS and CDR2 is YFSETQ. J gave up 0 bases and V 0 bases, and 7 bases lay outside the gene matches. Here the CDR3 reads CASSLAASGGPSTDTQYF. CDR3 bases: TGCGCCAGCAGCTTGGCGGCTAGCGGGGGCCCTAGCACAGATACGCAGTATTTT.

V and J are TRBV7-9 and TRBJ1-2; D is undetermined. CDR1 is SEHNR, CDR2 FQNEAQ, per germline (reference sequence). CDR3 length: 13 residues. The V and J ends lost 0 bases and 6 bases respectively, with 8 bases between them. In DNA form, the CDR3 reads TGTGCCAGCAGCTTAGCAGGAGGGAATGGCTACACCTTC. Translating gives CASSLAGGNGYTF.